These 5 T cell receptor beta chains were sequenced from one sample in a study of cytomegalovirus exposure and HLA in healthy donors. PCR involved 60 Vbeta and 13 Jbeta primers. Some clones are missing from TCRdb's copy, which holds only in-frame ones; the method was immunoSEQ multiplex PCR. The sample shows around 160,000 clones, 65% to 70% of them seen only once. The sample comprised PBMCs. The source is a woman under 30 in good health and CMV-seropositive.

CDR3 nucleotides: TGTGCCAGCAGTGATAACTTTCAGGGGTACGAGCAGTACTTC. It specifies CASSDNFQGYEQYF. The V gene is TRBV2, the J gene TRBJ2-7, with a possible D match to TRBD1 (6 bases). Deletions cut 3 bases from V and 4 bases from J, with 13 bases between. The CDR3 totals 14 residues. Germline V lookup: CDR1 SNHLY, CDR2 FYNNEI.

The chain recombines TRBV6-5 with TRBJ1-2; 8 positions agree with TRBD1. With 2 bases clipped from V and 4 bases from J, the junction kept 3 bases outside the gene matches. Germline CDR1 MNHEY, CDR2 SVGAGI. The CDR3 loop spans 14 amino acids. This CDR3 reads CASSYQGAFYGYTF. CDR3 in DNA: TGTGCCAGCAGTTACCAGGGGGCCTTCTATGGCTACACCTTC.

This clone was counted between two and nine times. The junction and the germline gene differ at one end; a read error may be behind it. This chain uses TRBV7-7 with TRBJ1-1; D is possibly TRBD1 (5 bases). The CDR3 has 13 amino acids. From germline, CDR1 is SSHAT and CDR2 FNYEAQ (reference sequence). The CDR3 DNA reads TGTGCTAGCAGCTCAGACAGGAACACTGAAGCTTTCTTT. The encoded protein is CASSSDRNTEAFF.

The chain recombines TRBV15 with TRBJ1-1; 7 bases agree with TRBD1. CDR1 is LNHNV, CDR2 YYDKDF, per germline (reference sequence). CDR3 length: 17 residues. Trimming took 0 bases from V and 0 from J; bases not matched to a gene: 7. DNA of the CDR3: TGTGCCACCAGCAGAGATCCGACGGGACAGATGAACACTGAAGCTTTCTTT. It yields the protein CATSRDPTGQMNTEAFF.

The chain combines TRBV6-5 with TRBJ2-7, with 8 bases identical to TRBD2. The CDR3 contains 14 residues. Germline CDR1 and CDR2: MNHEY and SVGAGI. Trimming at V came to 5 bases and at J to 5 bases, leaving 8 bases not matched to a gene. CDR3 sequence (DNA): TGTGCCAGCAGTACAAGCGGGGGAGGCGACGAGCAGTACTTC. Translating gives CASSTSGGGDEQYF.